This T cell receptor (beta chain) stems from a study of T-cell reconstitution after alpha-beta-depleted transplantation in children. Study-wide findings and caveats: Reportedly, only several hundred clones from non-depleted graft cells drove alpha-beta T-cell counts at about two months.

This clonotype has just a few counts. Its antigen is undetermined. V was trimmed by 3 bases and J by 4 bases, leaving 11 bases between them. This CDR3 region has 14 residues. The germline CDR1 and CDR2 sequences are SGHRS and YFSETQ. A TCRbeta library incorporating unique molecular identifiers was prepared. A single record per CDR3 protein comes from TCRdb applying MiXCR to the PCR reads. The sample has 110,000 or so distinct CDR3 sequences; about 6.4% are singletons. The chain recombines TRBV5-1 with TRBJ2-1; D may be TRBD1 or TRBD2 (7 bases each). The sample in question was PBMCs, mostly from graft donor cells, obtained 360 days after TCRalphabeta/CD19-depleted stem cell transplant. This TCR derives from a male patient between 2 and 9 years old who had a stem cell transplant for acute lymphoblastic leukemia, so the T cells may come from the graft donor. The DNA of the CDR3 is TGCGCCAGCAGCTCCCAGGGGGGGTACAATGAGCAGTTCTTC. It yields the protein CASSSQGGYNEQFF.